These 30 T cell receptor beta chains originate from one sample sequenced in a study of blood T cells in healthy people across ages. A second 7 to 11 cycle PCR used barcoded and J-beta primers. TCRdb independently ran MiXCR on the 5' RACE reads; one entry per CDR3 protein. Here the sample spans 850,000 to 1,100,000 distinct CDR3 sequences, more than 30% being singletons. The specimen was blood. These receptor sequences come from a man aged 18 to 29 in good health.

The gene calls are TRBV7-9 and TRBJ2-1; the D gene is possibly TRBD2 (7 bases). This CDR3 spans 12 amino acids. The germline V gene has CDR1 SEHNR and CDR2 FQNEAQ (reference sequence). The germline V and J ends were trimmed by 6 bases and 8 bases, with 11 bases remaining between them. In nucleotides, the CDR3 is TGTGCCAGCAGAGGGGGGGCCTATGAGCAGTTCTTC. Amino acid sequence: CASRGGAYEQFF.

CDR3 residues: CASSLVAYQETQYF. CDR3 coding DNA: TGTGCCAGCAGCTTAGTTGCCTATCAAGAGACCCAGTACTTC. The chain joins TRBV7-6 to TRBJ2-7; D unresolved. The DNA matches TRBJ2-5 better at its end, which makes the J call doubtful. The germline V gene encodes CDR1 SGHVS and CDR2 FNYEAQ. This CDR3 is built from 14 residues.

This clonotype occurred a few times. This chain joins TRBV20-1 and TRBJ2-5; a possible D gene is TRBD2 (6 bases). V dropped 6 bases and J dropped 2 bases, with 19 bases sitting between them. Germline CDR1 DFQATT, CDR2 SNEGSKA (reference sequence). CDR3 length equals 15 residues. For the CDR3, the DNA is TGCAGTGCCCGCGGGGATTTCCTGCATCAAGAGACCCAGTACTTC. It encodes CSARGDFLHQETQYF.

This chain links TRBV9 with TRBJ1-2; possibly TRBD1 for D (6 bases). The CDR3 sequence is 15 residues long. V lost 3 bases and J lost 2, with 14 bases in between. Germline V gene data show CDR1 as SGDLS and CDR2 as YYNGEE. CDR3 residues: CASSGGAQSNYGYTF. The CDR3 DNA reads TGTGCCAGCAGCGGGGGGGCGCAATCAAACTATGGCTACACCTTC.

The chain employs TRBV11-2 and TRBJ2-5; TRBD2 matches 7 bases. The CDR3 length is 15 residues. Germline V lookup: CDR1 SGHAT, CDR2 FQNNGV. The V gene end was trimmed by 1 base and the J gene end by 5 bases; junction bases not matched to a gene: 7. The CDR3 sequence: CASSLVLAEQETQYF. The CDR3 DNA sequence: TGTGCCAGCAGCTTAGTGCTAGCGGAACAGGAGACCCAGTACTTC.

This chain links TRBV29-1 with TRBJ2-5; 11 nucleotides match TRBD2. The junction had 17 bases not matched to a gene; V was cut back by 6 bases and J by 11 bases. This CDR3 spans 15 amino acids. The germline V gene has CDR1 SQVTM and CDR2 ANQGSEA. The CDR3 DNA follows: TGCAGCGTAGCTATGGGACTAGCGGTCTACAATGAGCAGTACTTC. It codes for CSVAMGLAVYNEQYF.

Comments on this clonotype: A much larger clone sits a single nucleotide away, making a read error possible. V gene TRBV29-1 combines with J gene TRBJ2-3, with TRBD2 as a possible D gene (5 bases). The CDR3 is 12 amino acids. Germline V gene sequence: CDR1 SQVTM, CDR2 ANQGSEA. The V and J ends lost 4 bases and 1 base respectively, with 6 bases between them. CDR3 sequence: CSVAEGTDTQYF. DNA of the CDR3: TGCAGCGTTGCGGAGGGCACAGATACGCAGTATTTT.

The DNA of the CDR3 is TGTGCCAGCAGTTTATCGTGGAGCAGCATGAACACTGAAGCTTTCTTT. Its protein product is CASSLSWSSMNTEAFF. The V call is TRBV27, the J call TRBJ1-1; D not resolved. The CDR3 loop spans 16 amino acids. Germline assignment: CDR1 MNHEY and CDR2 SMNVEV (reference sequence). Between the trimmed V and J ends, which lost 0 bases and 0 bases, there was a span of 11 bases.

This chain joins TRBV20-1 and TRBJ2-3, with D possibly being TRBD2 (6 bases). The CDR3 has 13 residues. CDR1 and CDR2 (germline): DFQATT, SNEGSKA (reference sequence). V lost 0 bases and J 5 bases, leaving 9 bases between the germline ends. CDR3 residues: CSARDLAIDTQYF. CDR3 DNA: TGCAGTGCTAGAGATCTAGCGATAGATACGCAGTATTTT.

The chain combines TRBV2 with TRBJ2-1, with 10 nucleotides matching TRBD2. The CDR3 runs to 15 residues. The ends lost 7 bases at V and 6 bases at J; junction bases unmatched: 9. CDR1 is SNHLY, CDR2 FYNNEI, per germline. The CDR3 reads CASNLGTSDFNEQFF. CDR3 in DNA: TGTGCCAGCAACTTAGGGACTAGCGATTTCAATGAGCAGTTCTTC.

This chain uses TRBV6-5 with TRBJ2-1, with D unresolved. The germline V gene encodes CDR1 MNHEY and CDR2 SVGAGI. The V and J ends lost 5 bases and 0 bases respectively, with 14 bases between them. CDR3 length: 16 amino acids. CDR3 residues: CASSPHDRSSYNEQFF. CDR3 DNA: TGTGCCAGCAGTCCCCACGACCGCAGCTCCTACAATGAGCAGTTCTTC.

This clonotype was detected only a few times. The chain is built from TRBV6-2 or TRBV6-3 and TRBJ1-2; no definite D call. In germline, CDR1 is MNHEY, CDR2 SVGEGT. The CDR3 length is 11 residues. V lost 6 bases to trimming and J lost 8 bases, with 10 bases between them. The DNA of the CDR3 is TGTGCCAGCAGCCGCCTGCTAGGCTACACCTTC. Translating gives CASSRLLGYTF.

This clonotype appeared a few times. This sequence joins TRBV2 and TRBJ1-4; TRBD1 aligns across 8 bases. Germline trimming cut 8 bases from V and 5 bases from J; bases unmatched to any gene: 22. This CDR3 contains 19 residues. In germline, CDR1 is SNHLY, CDR2 FYNNEI. Here the CDR3 reads CASRVSLGQGVWGNEKLFF. The DNA for the CDR3 is TGTGCCAGCCGCGTATCCTTAGGACAGGGAGTGTGGGGGAATGAAAAACTGTTTTTT.

This clonotype was detected once. The chain has TRBV7-9 and TRBJ1-4; D ambiguous. The V gene's germline CDR1 is SEHNR and CDR2 FQNEAQ (reference sequence). Trimming removed 3 bases from V and 5 bases from J, with 16 bases in between. This CDR3 region has 16 residues. The CDR3 reads CASSFATGGPNEKLFF. The CDR3 DNA reads TGTGCCAGCAGCTTCGCAACCGGAGGCCCCAATGAAAAACTGTTTTTT.

J is TRBJ1-4 and V is TRBV3-1; D is unclear. The ends were cut back, 4 bases at V and 8 bases at J, with 14 bases in the middle. This CDR3 has 14 residues. Looked up from germline, CDR1 is LGHDT and CDR2 is YNNKEL (reference sequence). The CDR3 DNA sequence: TGTGCCAGCAGCCCCGATGCCTCGTGGGAAAAACTGTTTTTT. Residues: CASSPDASWEKLFF.

The rearrangement links TRBV12-3 or TRBV12-4 to TRBJ1-6, with no clear D. Trimming removed 6 bases at V and 10 bases at J, with 16 bases between. CDR3 length equals 14 residues. Here the CDR3 reads CASSLSSSESPLHF. The DNA for the CDR3 is TGTGCCAGCAGCCTGTCGAGCTCTGAATCACCCCTCCACTTT.

This chain connects TRBV4-3 to TRBJ2-1; D might be TRBD2 (5 bases). V shed 4 bases and J shed 6 bases, with 19 bases lying between them. From germline, CDR1 is LGHNA and CDR2 YSLEER. This CDR3 contains 16 residues. The CDR3 coding sequence is TGCGCCAGCAGCCTGTCGAGTAGTCTAGAGGGCAATGAGCAGTTCTTC. Encoded protein: CASSLSSSLEGNEQFF.

CDR3 DNA sequence: TGTGCCAGCAGGTCCCGACAGGTTTCCAATCAGCCCCAGCATTTT. It yields the protein CASRSRQVSNQPQHF. V usage is TRBV6-2 or TRBV6-3 and J usage is TRBJ1-5; a weak D match, TRBD1 (6 bases). V lost 6 bases and J 3 bases, leaving 15 bases between the germline ends. The CDR3 runs to 15 residues. Germline V lookup: CDR1 MNHEY, CDR2 SVGEGT.

This clonotype was detected a few times. This chain links TRBV4-1 with TRBJ2-5; unclear D gene. The end of the DNA aligns better with TRBJ2-7, so the J call may be wrong. CDR3 size: 16 residues. Germline-derived CDR1 and CDR2 are MGHRA and YSYEKL. For the CDR3, the DNA is TGCGCCAGCAGACCCAAACCTTCTCCGGTTGGGTACGAGCAGTACTTC. Translating gives CASRPKPSPVGYEQYF.

This chain joins TRBV20-1 and TRBJ2-3; D is unclear. Trimming shortened V by 1 base and J by 0 bases, and 11 bases separated the two germline ends. CDR3 length equals 15 residues. Looked up from germline, CDR1 is DFQATT and CDR2 is SNEGSKA (reference sequence). This chain's CDR3 is CSARAQEGSTDTQYF. CDR3 DNA sequence: TGCAGTGCTAGAGCCCAAGAAGGCAGCACAGATACGCAGTATTTT.

This rearrangement joins TRBV9 to TRBJ2-3, with D possibly TRBD1 on 5 matching bases. Germline loops: CDR1 SGDLS, CDR2 YYNGEE. V lost 0 bases to trimming and J lost 2 bases, with 13 bases between them. The CDR3 is 16 residues long. The CDR3 loop reads CASSVDPAGITDTQYF. For the CDR3, the DNA is TGTGCCAGCAGCGTAGACCCCGCAGGGATCACAGATACGCAGTATTTT. The whole variable domain, filled in from reference TRBV9 and TRBJ2-3, reads DSGVTQTPKHLITATGQRVTLRCSPRSGDLSVYWYQQSLDQGLQFLIQYYNGEERAKGNILERFSAQQFPDLHSELNLSSLELGDSALYFCASSVDPAGITDTQYFGPGTRLTVL.

The chain combines TRBV5-1 with TRBJ2-1; a possible D gene is TRBD2 (5 bases). The CDR3 spans 14 residues. The V and J ends lost 4 bases and 5 bases respectively, with 13 bases between them. Germline V gene sequence: CDR1 SGHRS, CDR2 YFSETQ. In DNA form, the CDR3 reads TGCGCCAGCAGCGACCGAGGGTCAGACAATGAGCAGTTCTTC. It codes for CASSDRGSDNEQFF.

This clonotype was counted a few times. This chain uses TRBV6-1 with TRBJ2-1, with unresolved D. The V gene's germline CDR1 is MNHNS and CDR2 SASEGT. The CDR3 length is 15 residues. The V and J ends lost 2 bases and 0 bases respectively, with 8 bases between them. The CDR3 sequence: CASSELVSSYNEQFF. CDR3 DNA: TGTGCCAGCAGTGAATTGGTGAGCTCCTACAATGAGCAGTTCTTC.

On this clonotype: Germline and junction disagree at one end, which may indicate a read error. The chain couples TRBV12-3 or TRBV12-4 to TRBJ1-6; the match to TRBD1 covers 9 bases. CDR3 size: 15 residues. CDR3 sequence reads: CASNPGGTGNSPPHF. The DNA for the CDR3 is TGTGCCAGCAATCCCGGAGGGACAGGGAATTCACCCCCCCACTTT.

CDR3 sequence: CASSLLSGQGNNEQYF. CDR3 DNA sequence: TGTGCCAGCAGCTTACTATCGGGACAGGGTAACAACGAGCAGTACTTC. This sequence joins TRBV7-2 and TRBJ2-7, with TRBD1 identical over 9 bases. J gave up 5 bases and V 2 bases, and 10 bases lay outside the gene matches. Germline V gives CDR1 SGHTA, CDR2 FQGNSA. CDR3 length equals 16 residues. Full variable domain (remainder filled in from reference TRBV7-2 and TRBJ2-7): GAGVSQSPSNKVTEKGKDVELRCDPISGHTALYWYRQSLGQGLEFLIYFQGNSAPDKSGLPSDRFSAERTGGSVSTLTIQRTQQEDSAVYLCASSLLSGQGNNEQYFGPGTRLTVT.

V gene TRBV4-3 combines with J gene TRBJ1-1, with D possibly matching TRBD1 (5 bases). The V end lost 2 bases, the J end lost 1 base, and 14 bases lay between the germline ends. The CDR3 runs 16 residues. CDR1 is LGHNA, CDR2 YSLEER, per germline. The CDR3 DNA sequence: TGCGCCAGCAGCCAAAGTCTCGGGGCTGGGAACACTGAAGCTTTCTTT. This sequence encodes CASSQSLGAGNTEAFF.

This clonotype was seen a few times. V usage is TRBV29-1 and J usage is TRBJ1-1, with a weak D call TRBD1 (5 bases). This CDR3 is built from 15 residues. Looked up from germline, CDR1 is SQVTM and CDR2 is ANQGSEA. V dropped 3 bases and J dropped 3 bases, with 17 bases sitting between them. CDR3 amino acids: CSVEHRQLWDTEAFF. The CDR3 DNA sequence: TGCAGCGTTGAGCACCGACAGCTATGGGACACTGAAGCTTTCTTT.

In its sample, this clonotype was seen a few times. The CDR3 sequence: CASSELSTDTQYF. CDR3 nucleotides: TGTGCCAGCAGCGAATTAAGTACGGATACGCAGTATTTT. The chain couples TRBV28 to TRBJ2-3; D call uncertain. Per the germline V gene, CDR1 is MDHEN and CDR2 is SYDVKM. The CDR3 extends over 13 amino acids. Trimming took off 6 bases at V and 6 bases at J, with 13 bases between the two ends.

V usage is TRBV27 and J usage is TRBJ1-2; D not certain. Per germline, CDR1 MNHEY and CDR2 SMNVEV (reference sequence). Deletions cut 5 bases from V and 4 bases from J, with 11 bases between. The CDR3 spans 13 residues. The CDR3 DNA follows: TGTGCCAGCAGTCCGTGGACGGCCTATGGCTACACCTTC. Protein sequence: CASSPWTAYGYTF.

Notes on this clonotype: One junction end disagrees with the germline gene, perhaps due to a read error. This chain uses TRBV24-1 with TRBJ2-1, with D hard to call. The V gene's germline CDR1 is KGHDR and CDR2 SFDVKD. This CDR3 has 12 amino acids. The CDR3 nucleotides are TGTACCACCAGTGTCCAGGACGATGAGCAGTTCTTC. Encoded protein: CTTSVQDDEQFF.